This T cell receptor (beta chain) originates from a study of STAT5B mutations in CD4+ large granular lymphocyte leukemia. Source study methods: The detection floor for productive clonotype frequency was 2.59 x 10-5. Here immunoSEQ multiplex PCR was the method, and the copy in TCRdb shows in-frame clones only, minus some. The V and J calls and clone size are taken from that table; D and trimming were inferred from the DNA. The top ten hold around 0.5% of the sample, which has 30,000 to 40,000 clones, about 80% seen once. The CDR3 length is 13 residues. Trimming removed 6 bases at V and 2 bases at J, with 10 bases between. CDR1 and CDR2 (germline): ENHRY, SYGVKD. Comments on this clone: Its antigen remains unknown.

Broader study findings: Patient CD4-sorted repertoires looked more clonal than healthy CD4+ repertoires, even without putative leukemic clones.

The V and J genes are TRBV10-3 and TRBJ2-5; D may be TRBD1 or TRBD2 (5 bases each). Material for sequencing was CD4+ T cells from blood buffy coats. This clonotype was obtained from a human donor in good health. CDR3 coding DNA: TGTGCCATCAGGCCGGGACGGCAAGAGACCCAGTACTTC. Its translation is CAIRPGRQETQYF.